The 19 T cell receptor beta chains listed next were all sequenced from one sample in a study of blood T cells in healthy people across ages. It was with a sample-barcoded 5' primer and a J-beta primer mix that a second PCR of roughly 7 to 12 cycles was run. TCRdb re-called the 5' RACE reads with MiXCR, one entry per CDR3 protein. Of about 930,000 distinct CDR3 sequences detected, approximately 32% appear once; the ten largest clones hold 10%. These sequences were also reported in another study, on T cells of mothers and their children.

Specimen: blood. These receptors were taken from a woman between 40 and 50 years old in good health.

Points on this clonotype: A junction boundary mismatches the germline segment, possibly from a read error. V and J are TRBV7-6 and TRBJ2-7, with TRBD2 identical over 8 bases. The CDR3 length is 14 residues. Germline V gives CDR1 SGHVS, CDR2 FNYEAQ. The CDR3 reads CANSPGGGSYEQYF. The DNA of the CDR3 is TGTGCCAACAGCCCCGGGGGGGGCTCCTACGAGCAGTACTTC.

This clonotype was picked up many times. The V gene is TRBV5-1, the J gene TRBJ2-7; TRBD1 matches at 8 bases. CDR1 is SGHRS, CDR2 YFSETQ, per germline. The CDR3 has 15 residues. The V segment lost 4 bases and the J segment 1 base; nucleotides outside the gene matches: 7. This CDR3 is CASSGYRGFSYEQYF. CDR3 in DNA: TGCGCCAGCAGCGGTTACAGGGGGTTTTCCTACGAGCAGTACTTC.

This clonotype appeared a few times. The CDR3 DNA reads as TGTGCCAGCAGTTTTTCCCGAGGGCACTATGGCTACACCTTC. Translating it yields CASSFSRGHYGYTF. The chain carries TRBV27 and TRBJ1-2; D unclear. V lost 3 bases to trimming and J lost 3 bases, with 11 bases between them. CDR1 and CDR2 (germline): MNHEY, SMNVEV (reference sequence). The CDR3 runs to 14 residues.

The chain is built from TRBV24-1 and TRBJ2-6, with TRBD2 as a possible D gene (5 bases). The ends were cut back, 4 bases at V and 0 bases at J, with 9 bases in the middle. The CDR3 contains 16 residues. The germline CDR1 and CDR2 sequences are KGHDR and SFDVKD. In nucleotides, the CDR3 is TGTGCCACCAGTGAGCGGGCCTCCTCTGGGGCCAACGTCCTGACTTTC. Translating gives CATSERASSGANVLTF.

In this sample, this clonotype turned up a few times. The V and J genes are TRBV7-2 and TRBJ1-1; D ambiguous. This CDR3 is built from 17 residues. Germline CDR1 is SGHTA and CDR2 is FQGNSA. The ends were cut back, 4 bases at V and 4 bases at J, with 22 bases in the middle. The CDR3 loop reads CASSYNLGWNGVTEAFF. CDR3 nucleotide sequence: TGTGCCAGCAGCTATAACTTGGGGTGGAACGGGGTCACTGAAGCTTTCTTT.

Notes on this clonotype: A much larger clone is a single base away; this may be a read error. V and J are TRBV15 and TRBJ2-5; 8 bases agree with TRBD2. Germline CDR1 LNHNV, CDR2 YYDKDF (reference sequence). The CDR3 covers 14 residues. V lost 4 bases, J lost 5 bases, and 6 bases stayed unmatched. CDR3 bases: TGTGCCACCAGCACTTGCGGGGGGATGGAGACCCAGTACTTC. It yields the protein CATSTCGGMETQYF.

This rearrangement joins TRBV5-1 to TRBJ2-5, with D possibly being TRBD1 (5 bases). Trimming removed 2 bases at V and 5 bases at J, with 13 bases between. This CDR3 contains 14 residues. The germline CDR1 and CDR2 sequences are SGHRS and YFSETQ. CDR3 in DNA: TGCGCCAGCAGCTTCCAGGGTTCTGGGGAGACCCAGTACTTC. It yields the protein CASSFQGSGETQYF.

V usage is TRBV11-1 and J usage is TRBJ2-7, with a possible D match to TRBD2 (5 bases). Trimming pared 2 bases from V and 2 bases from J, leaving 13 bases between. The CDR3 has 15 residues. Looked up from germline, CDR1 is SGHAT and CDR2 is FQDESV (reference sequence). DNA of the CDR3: TGTGCCAGCAGCTTACGCCAGGTGGGAGCCTACGAGCAGTACTTC. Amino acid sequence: CASSLRQVGAYEQYF.

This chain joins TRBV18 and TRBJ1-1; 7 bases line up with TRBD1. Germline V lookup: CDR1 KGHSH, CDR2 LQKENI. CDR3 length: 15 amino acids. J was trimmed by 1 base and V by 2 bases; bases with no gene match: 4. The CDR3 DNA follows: TGTGCCAGCTCACCAAACACAGGGGAGAACACTGAAGCTTTCTTT. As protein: CASSPNTGENTEAFF.

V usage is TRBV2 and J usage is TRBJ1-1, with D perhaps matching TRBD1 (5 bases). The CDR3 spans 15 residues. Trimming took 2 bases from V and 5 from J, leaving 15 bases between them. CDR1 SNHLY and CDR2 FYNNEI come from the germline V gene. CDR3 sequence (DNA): TGTGCCAGCAGTGAAAGGGGACGGGGGAGGACTGAAGCTTTCTTT. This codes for CASSERGRGRTEAFF.

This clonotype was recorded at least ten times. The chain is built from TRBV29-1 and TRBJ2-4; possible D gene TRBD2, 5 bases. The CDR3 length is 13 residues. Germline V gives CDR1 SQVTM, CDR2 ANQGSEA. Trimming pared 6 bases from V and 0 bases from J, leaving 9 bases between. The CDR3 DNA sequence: TGCAGCGTGAGGACTGGAGCCAAAAACATTCAGTACTTC. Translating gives CSVRTGAKNIQYF.

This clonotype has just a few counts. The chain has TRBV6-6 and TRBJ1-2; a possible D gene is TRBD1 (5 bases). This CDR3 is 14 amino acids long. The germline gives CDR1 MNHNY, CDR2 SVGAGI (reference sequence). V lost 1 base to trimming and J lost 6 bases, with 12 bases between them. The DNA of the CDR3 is TGTGCCAGCAGTTACTTGGCTAGGGGTAATGGCTACACCTTC. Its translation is CASSYLARGNGYTF.

The CDR3 DNA sequence: TGCGCCAGCGGCGGCGGACCAACCGAAGAGACCCAGTACTTC. Translating gives CASGGGPTEETQYF. The chain employs TRBV5-1 and TRBJ2-5; D ambiguous. This CDR3 is built from 14 residues. Trimming cost V 7 bases and J 3 bases, with 16 bases left between them. Germline V gives CDR1 SGHRS, CDR2 YFSETQ.

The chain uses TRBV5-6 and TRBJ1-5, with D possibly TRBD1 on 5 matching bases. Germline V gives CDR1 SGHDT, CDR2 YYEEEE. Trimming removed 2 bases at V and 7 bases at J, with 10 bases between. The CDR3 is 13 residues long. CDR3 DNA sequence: TGTGCCAGCAGCTTTGGGACTGAGCAGCCCCAGCATTTT. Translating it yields CASSFGTEQPQHF.

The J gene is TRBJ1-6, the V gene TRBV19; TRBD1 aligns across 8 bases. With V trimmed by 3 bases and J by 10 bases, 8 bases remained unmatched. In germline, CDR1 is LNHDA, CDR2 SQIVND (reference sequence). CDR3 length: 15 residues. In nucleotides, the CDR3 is TGTGCCAGTAGTATCCACAGGGGGTCCGAATCACCCCTCCACTTT. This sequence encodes CASSIHRGSESPLHF.

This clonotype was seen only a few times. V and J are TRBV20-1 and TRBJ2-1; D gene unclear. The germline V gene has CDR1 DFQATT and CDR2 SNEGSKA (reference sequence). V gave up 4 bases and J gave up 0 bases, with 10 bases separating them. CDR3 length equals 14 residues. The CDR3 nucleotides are TGCAGTGCTACTGGCATCCGCTCCTACAATGAGCAGTTCTTC. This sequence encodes CSATGIRSYNEQFF.

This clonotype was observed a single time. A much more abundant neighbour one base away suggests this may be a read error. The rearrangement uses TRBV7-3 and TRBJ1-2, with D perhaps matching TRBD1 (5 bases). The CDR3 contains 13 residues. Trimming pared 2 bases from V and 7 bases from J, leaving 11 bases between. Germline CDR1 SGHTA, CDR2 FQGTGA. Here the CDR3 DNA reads TGTGCCAGCAGCTTAGGCAGGGTCCTTGGCTACACCTTC. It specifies CASSLGRVLGYTF.

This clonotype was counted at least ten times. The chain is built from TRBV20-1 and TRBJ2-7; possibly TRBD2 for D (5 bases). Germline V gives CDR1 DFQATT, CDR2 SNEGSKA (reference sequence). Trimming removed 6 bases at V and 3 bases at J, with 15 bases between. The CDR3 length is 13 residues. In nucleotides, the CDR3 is TGCAGTGCCCGACCTAGCTATAGCTACGAGCAGTACTTC. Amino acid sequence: CSARPSYSYEQYF.

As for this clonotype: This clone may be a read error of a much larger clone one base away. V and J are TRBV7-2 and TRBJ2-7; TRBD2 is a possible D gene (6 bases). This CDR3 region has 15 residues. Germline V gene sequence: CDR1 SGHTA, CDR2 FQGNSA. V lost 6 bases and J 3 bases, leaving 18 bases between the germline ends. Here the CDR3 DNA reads TGTGCCAGCAGTCCCCTAGCGCTCCAAATCTACGAGCAGTACTTC. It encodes CASSPLALQIYEQYF.